The sequence of this T cell receptor beta chain was determined in a study of response to subunit inactivated influenza vaccine. Comments on this clonotype: Its antigen remains unknown.

Study-wide results and limits: Authors suggested each seasonal flu vaccination may recruit only limited numbers of new T cells.

Via MiXCR, TCRdb re-called the RT-PCR reads, giving one row per CDR3 protein. The data show almost 250,000 distinct CDR3 sequences, 12% seen once. The CDR3 contains 16 residues. Specimen: non-naive T cells sorted from PBMCs, collected 14 to 15 days before vaccination. The clonotype originates from a man aged 50 to 59 who received an inactivated influenza vaccine. The rearrangement uses TRBV21-1 and TRBJ2-2; TRBD1, the table's D call, was not compared with the DNA. TRBV21-1 is a pseudogene. The CDR3 loop reads CASSKGGGWSTGELFF. The CDR3, as DNA: TGTGCCAGCAGCAAAGGTGGGGGCTGGAGCACCGGGGAGCTGTTTTTT.